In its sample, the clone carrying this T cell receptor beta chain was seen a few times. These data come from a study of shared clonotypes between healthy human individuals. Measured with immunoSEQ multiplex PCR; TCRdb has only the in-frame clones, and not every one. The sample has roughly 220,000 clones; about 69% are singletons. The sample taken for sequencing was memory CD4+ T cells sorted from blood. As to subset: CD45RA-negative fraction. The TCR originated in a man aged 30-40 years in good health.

CDR3 DNA sequence: TGTGCCAGCAGTGAAGTGCACCTGATTGCAACTAATGAAAAACTGTTTTTT. As protein: CASSEVHLIATNEKLFF. The chain couples TRBV6-1 to TRBJ1-4; the D is unclear. The V and J ends lost 1 base and 0 bases respectively, with 12 bases between them. The CDR3 runs to 17 residues. Germline CDR1 and CDR2: MNHNS and SASEGT.